The 29 T cell receptor beta chains presented below share a single source sample, sequenced in a study of blood T cell repertoires in COVID-19. The data were produced by immunoSEQ multiplex PCR, yet TCRdb's version contains in-frame clones alone and is incomplete. The sample has 150,000 to 200,000 clones, approximately 90% seen once. The sequenced sample was peripheral blood. These receptors all stem from a human donor in a cohort sampled during active COVID-19.

V and J are TRBV4-2 and TRBJ1-2; 9 bases match TRBD1. The CDR3 is 14 residues long. CDR1 is LGHNA and CDR2 is YNFKEQ in the germline V gene. The V and J ends lost 3 bases and 4 bases, in that order; junction bases with no gene match: 3. Written as DNA, the CDR3 is TGTGCCAGCAGCCAGACAGGGGGAAGCTATGGCTACACCTTC. Translated, it gives CASSQTGGSYGYTF.

The chain employs TRBV14 and TRBJ1-4; D is unclear. Trimming left V 2 bases short and J 8 bases short, with 18 bases between. Germline loops: CDR1 SGHDN, CDR2 FVKESK. There are 16 residues in the CDR3. CDR3 region: CASSQFRAGGSEKLFF. The CDR3 DNA follows: TGTGCCAGCAGCCAATTCCGGGCGGGCGGATCGGAAAAACTGTTTTTT.

This chain joins TRBV7-6 and TRBJ2-5; 7 bases agree with TRBD2. CDR3 length equals 14 residues. V shed 3 bases, J shed 5 bases, and the junction held 6 bases outside the gene matches. The germline CDR1 and CDR2 sequences are SGHVS and FNYEAQ. In DNA, the CDR3 is TGTGCCAGCAGCTTCGGCGGGAGTGGGGAGACCCAGTACTTC. It encodes CASSFGGSGETQYF. Full variable domain (missing parts from reference TRBV7-6 and TRBJ2-5): GAGVSQSPRYKVTKRGQDVALRCDPISGHVSLYWYRQALGQGPEFLTYFNYEAQQDKSGLPNDRFSAERPEGSISTLTIQRTEQRDSAMYRCASSFGGSGETQYFGPGTRLLVL.

The rearrangement links TRBV7-2 to TRBJ2-7; 14 bases align to TRBD2. The CDR3 is made up of 16 amino acids. The V gene's germline CDR1 is SGHTA and CDR2 FQGNSA. Losses at the gene ends were 4 bases for V and 5 bases for J; bases not matched to a gene: 7. The CDR3 loop is CASSSTSGRAGHEQYF. CDR3 bases: TGTGCCAGCAGCTCGACTAGCGGGAGGGCGGGACACGAGCAGTACTTC.

The chain recombines TRBV9 with TRBJ2-3; 7 nucleotides agree with TRBD1. CDR3 size: 14 residues. The trim removed 6 bases at V and 2 bases at J, leaving 6 bases unmatched. Germline assignment: CDR1 SGDLS and CDR2 YYNGEE. The CDR3: CASNPGQSTDTQYF. Here the CDR3 DNA reads TGTGCCAGCAACCCGGGACAGTCCACAGATACGCAGTATTTT.

The chain joins TRBV5-5 to TRBJ2-7; TRBD1 might be the D (6 bases). The CDR3 is 13 residues long. The germline V and J ends were trimmed by 3 bases and 5 bases, with 12 bases remaining between them. Germline V lookup: CDR1 SGHKS, CDR2 YYEKEE (reference sequence). The CDR3: CASSWGQNNEQYF. The DNA of the CDR3 is TGTGCCAGCAGCTGGGGGCAGAACAACGAGCAGTACTTC.

V gene TRBV3-1 (or the pseudogene TRBV3-2) combines with J gene TRBJ1-6; 9 nucleotides line up with TRBD1. Germline CDR1 is LGHDT and CDR2 is YNNKEL (reference sequence). With 4 bases clipped from V and 9 bases from J, the junction kept 4 bases outside the gene matches. The CDR3 covers 14 residues. In nucleotides, the CDR3 is TGTGCCAGCAGCCTCACAGGGGGCGGTTCACCCCTCCACTTT. Amino acids: CASSLTGGGSPLHF.

The rearrangement links TRBV11-2 to TRBJ2-1; D possibly corresponds to TRBD1 (5 bases). V lost 2 bases and J lost 6, with 14 bases in between. This CDR3 has 15 amino acids. Germline V gives CDR1 SGHAT, CDR2 FQNNGV. Written as DNA, the CDR3 is TGTGCCAGCAGCTTAAGCGTCAGCAGGGTCAATGAGCAGTTCTTC. Translating it yields CASSLSVSRVNEQFF.

The rearrangement joins TRBV2 to TRBJ1-2, with TRBD1 identical over 10 bases. Trimming cost V 4 bases and J 8 bases; bases outside gene matches: 7. This CDR3 has 14 amino acids. Germline CDR1 is SNHLY and CDR2 is FYNNEI. CDR3 residues: CASSAPDRGQGYTF. CDR3 in DNA: TGTGCCAGCAGTGCCCCCGACAGGGGGCAAGGCTACACCTTC.

Details on this clone: Its ends do not fully match the called genes, so a read error is possible. This sequence joins TRBV3-1 (or the pseudogene TRBV3-2) and TRBJ1-4; D perhaps matches TRBD1 (6 bases). The germline V gene encodes CDR1 LGHDT and CDR2 YNNKEL (reference sequence). This CDR3 is built from 16 residues. The CDR3 DNA is TGTGCCAGCAGCCAACACGCCGGGACAACGAATGAAAAACTGTTTTTT. Protein product: CASSQHAGTTNEKLFF.

The genes are TRBV5-5 and TRBJ1-6; D gene uncertain. Trimming removed 6 bases from V and 4 bases from J, with 11 bases in between. CDR1 is SGHKS, CDR2 YYEKEE, per germline (reference sequence). The CDR3 spans 14 residues. The CDR3: CASKDGSYNSPLHF. CDR3 sequence (DNA): TGTGCCAGCAAGGATGGGAGTTATAATTCACCCCTCCACTTT.

The chain recombines TRBV5-1 with TRBJ1-6; tentative D call: TRBD1 (5 bases). The CDR3 spans 13 residues. Germline CDR1 SGHRS, CDR2 YFSETQ. Trimming removed 7 bases at V and 6 bases at J, with 11 bases between. The CDR3 here is CASAGGFNSPLHF. CDR3 bases: TGCGCCAGCGCGGGGGGGTTTAATTCACCCCTCCACTTT.

This chain connects TRBV5-1 to TRBJ1-1; D gene unclear. The CDR3 sequence is 11 residues long. CDR1 and CDR2 from the germline V gene are SGHRS and YFSETQ. V gave up 4 bases and J gave up 14 bases, with 15 bases separating them. CDR3 DNA: TGCGCCAGCAGCACACTAGAGATGGTATTCTTT. As protein: CASSTLEMVFF.

CDR3 coding DNA: TGTGCTAGTGGGTTGACCCCCAGGACTAGCGGGAGAATGGACAATGAGCAGTTCTTC. It translates to CASGLTPRTSGRMDNEQFF. The chain recombines TRBV12-5 with TRBJ2-1; 13 bases are shared with TRBD2. The CDR3 loop spans 19 amino acids. CDR1 and CDR2 from the germline V gene are LGHNT and FRNRAP. V lost 6 bases, J lost 5 bases, and 16 bases stayed unmatched.

This rearrangement joins TRBV4-1 to TRBJ1-5; D is unresolved. The V gene lost 0 bases and the J gene lost 2 bases, with 20 bases spanning the gap. This CDR3 region has 19 residues. The V gene's germline CDR1 is MGHRA and CDR2 YSYEKL. CDR3 in amino acids: CASSQDGVLNTWGNQPQHF. CDR3 nucleotides: TGCGCCAGCAGCCAAGACGGAGTCCTAAATACTTGGGGCAATCAGCCCCAGCATTTT.

The chain uses TRBV25-1 and TRBJ2-7, with 7 bases fitting TRBD1. V lost 6 bases, J lost 1 base, and 6 bases stayed unmatched. This CDR3 contains 14 residues. Germline values: CDR1 MGHDK, CDR2 SYGVNS. The CDR3: CASRATGNSYEQYF. In DNA, the CDR3 is TGTGCCAGCAGGGCGACAGGGAATTCCTACGAGCAGTACTTC.

The DNA for the CDR3 is TGTGCCAGCAGCGGGACTAGCGGGAGGGCGAGCGAGCAGTACTTC. Translation: CASSGTSGRASEQYF. The V and J genes are TRBV7-2 and TRBJ2-7; 16 bases map to TRBD2. The CDR3 has 15 residues. Germline V gene lookup returns CDR1 SGHTA and CDR2 FQGNSA. V gave up 5 bases and J gave up 6 bases; unmatched junction bases: 4.

The V and J genes are TRBV5-1 and TRBJ1-6; 7 bases line up with TRBD1. Germline lookup yields CDR1 SGHRS and CDR2 YFSETQ. The CDR3 is made up of 15 amino acids. The V and J ends lost 0 bases and 7 bases, in that order; junction bases with no gene match: 4. The CDR3 reads CASSLAGTANSPLHF. DNA for the CDR3: TGCGCCAGCAGCTTGGCCGGGACAGCCAATTCACCCCTCCACTTT.

The V gene is TRBV2, the J gene TRBJ2-2, with TRBD1 as a possible D gene (5 bases). V lost 5 bases and J lost 4, with 8 bases in between. The germline gives CDR1 SNHLY, CDR2 FYNNEI. The length of the CDR3 is 13 residues. The DNA of the CDR3 is TGTGCCAGCAGTTCAAGGGGCACCGGGGAGCTGTTTTTT. This gives the protein CASSSRGTGELFF.

Only one count was recorded for this clone. This sequence joins TRBV6-1 and TRBJ2-7; the match to TRBD2 covers 8 bases. CDR1 and CDR2 (germline): MNHNS, SASEGT. The CDR3 is 15 residues long. With 3 bases clipped from V and 2 bases from J, the junction kept 6 bases outside the gene matches. CDR3 residues: CASSERGVPAYEQYF. The CDR3 bases are TGTGCCAGCAGTGAGCGGGGGGTTCCGGCCTACGAGCAGTACTTC.

This clone was observed a few times. This chain connects TRBV11-3 to TRBJ1-1, with D uncertain. Trimming removed 5 bases from V and 3 bases from J, with 10 bases in between. Germline V gives CDR1 SGHNT, CDR2 YENEEA. This CDR3 is built from 13 residues. The CDR3 protein is CASSVGADTEAFF. The CDR3 coding sequence is TGTGCCAGCAGCGTAGGAGCTGACACTGAAGCTTTCTTT.

This chain connects TRBV5-1 to TRBJ2-7; 9 bases map to TRBD1. Germline V lookup: CDR1 SGHRS, CDR2 YFSETQ. V trimming: 4 bases; J trimming: 3 bases; junction bases outside the gene matches: 5. This CDR3 spans 14 amino acids. The CDR3 nucleotides read TGCGCCAGCAGCACGGGACAGGGAGTCTACGAGCAGTACTTC. The encoded protein is CASSTGQGVYEQYF.

This chain uses TRBV5-8 with TRBJ2-5; D possibly corresponds to TRBD2 (6 bases). V lost 7 bases to trimming and J lost 5 bases, with 21 bases between them. The CDR3 consists of 15 residues. Germline V gene lookup returns CDR1 SGHTS and CDR2 YDEGEE. The CDR3 DNA follows: TGTGCCAGCCGTCACCCCGGCCTAGCGCAGGAGACCCAGTACTTC. Residues: CASRHPGLAQETQYF.

The chain joins TRBV10-3 to TRBJ2-2; 7 nucleotides agree with TRBD1. There are 16 residues in the CDR3. Germline V gene sequence: CDR1 ENHRY, CDR2 SYGVKD. J was trimmed by 5 bases and V by 2 bases; bases with no gene match: 8. DNA of the CDR3: TGTGCCATCAGTGAGCAAGCCCTGACAGGGACCGGGGAGCTGTTTTTT. Protein sequence: CAISEQALTGTGELFF.

The chain joins TRBV18 to TRBJ1-5; the match to TRBD1 covers 8 bases. The CDR3 is 15 residues long. Per germline, CDR1 KGHSH and CDR2 LQKENI. V shed 2 bases and J 3 bases; nucleotides not matched to a gene: 3. This chain's CDR3 is CASSPGQGLNQPQHF. The CDR3 bases are TGTGCCAGCTCACCAGGACAGGGTCTCAATCAGCCCCAGCATTTT.

The V call is TRBV18, the J call TRBJ2-3; a weak D match, TRBD2 (6 bases). V was pared by 0 bases and J by 2 bases, with 12 bases between. This CDR3 is built from 16 residues. Germline V gives CDR1 KGHSH, CDR2 LQKENI. CDR3 in amino acids: CASSPPGGVITDTQYF. In DNA, the CDR3 is TGTGCCAGCTCACCACCGGGCGGGGTTATCACAGATACGCAGTATTTT.

The chain carries TRBV6-2 or TRBV6-3 and TRBJ2-3, with D maybe TRBD1 (6 bases). Germline V gene sequence: CDR1 MNHEY, CDR2 SVGEGT. This CDR3 comprises 15 residues. V was clipped by 4 bases and J by 0 bases, with 11 bases between them. CDR3 DNA sequence: TGTGCCAGCAGTTGGGCCAGGGGAAGCACAGATACGCAGTATTTT. Its protein is CASSWARGSTDTQYF.

The genes are TRBV15 and TRBJ2-7; 10 positions match TRBD2. V dropped 5 bases and J dropped 2; count of bases not matched to a gene: 3. CDR1 and CDR2 from the germline V gene are LNHNV and YYDKDF (reference sequence). This CDR3 has 14 residues. The CDR3: CATSPSGSPYEQYF. CDR3 coding DNA: TGTGCCACCAGCCCTAGCGGGAGCCCCTACGAGCAGTACTTC.

The chain recombines TRBV11-2 with TRBJ2-1, with 7 bases aligning to TRBD2. This CDR3 is 20 amino acids long. Trimming took 0 bases from V and 0 from J; bases not matched to a gene: 14. Germline values: CDR1 SGHAT, CDR2 FQNNGV. The chain's CDR3 is CASSLDALAASQLSYNEQFF. The CDR3 DNA is TGTGCCAGCAGCTTAGATGCGCTAGCGGCCTCCCAGCTCTCCTACAATGAGCAGTTCTTC. Combining the CDR3 with reference TRBV11-2 and TRBJ2-1 gives the whole variable domain EAGVAQSPRYKIIEKRQSVAFWCNPISGHATLYWYQQILGQGPKLLIQFQNNGVVDDSQLPKDRFSAERLKGVDSTLKIQPAKLEDSAVYLCASSLDALAASQLSYNEQFFGPGTRLTVL.